This T cell receptor (beta chain) was recovered during a study of vaccination effects on CD4 cells after COVID-19 (dated by TCRdb to the early 2020s). Broadly, across the study: Post-vaccine samples across the study were collected a median of 72 days after the second dose, with a range of 14 to 241. SARS-CoV-2 spike-specific CD4+ TCR repertoires from before and after mRNA vaccination were compared in COVID-19 convalescent patients and in infection-naive vaccine recipients. The full study included 10 COVID-19 convalescent patients and several SARS-CoV-2-naive healthy vaccine recipients. Cultures from other donors in the study were sequenced using the Oncomine TCR Beta short-read assay on an Illumina iSeq 100. Findings and caveats that apply to the study as a whole: Marked clonal contraction was observed in both infection-induced and vaccine-induced clones at late post-vaccination timepoints, consistent with waning T cell responses. Limitations of the study were the small number of convalescent patients and the absence of early post-infection timepoints. In healthy vaccine recipients, vaccine-induced clones were almost all SARS-CoV-2 mono-reactive, with only 1 of 255 being cross-reactive with common cold coronaviruses.

Regarding this clone: Its antigen remains undetermined. No per-base quality is available; no much larger clone lies one base away.

In the ViraFEST assay, PBMC were stimulated with viral peptide pools, and antigen-specific CD4+ T cell clonotypes were then identified by expansion using TCR sequencing. After approximately eleven days of culture, CD4+ T cells were isolated with the EasySep CD4+ T cell isolation kit. Each participant got two doses of an mRNA SARS-CoV-2 vaccine, either BNT162b2 or mRNA-1273. Healthy vaccine recipients had no prior SARS-CoV-2 infection, confirmed by negative nucleocapsid antibodies before and after vaccination. Roughly 1.9 million PBMC per well were cultured with approximately 10 ug/ml peptides in IMDM containing roughly 5% human AB serum, about 10 IU/ml IL-2 and gentamicin. Half of the culture medium was replaced with fresh IL-2-containing medium on days 3 and 7. Unless otherwise noted, each peptide stimulation condition was cultured in triplicate wells. PBMC were separated from whole blood using Ficoll-Paque Plus gradient centrifugation and were then either cryopreserved at -140C or used fresh. The overlapping peptide pools covered the spike proteins of SARS-CoV-2 as well as those of the common cold coronaviruses HCoV-NL63, HCoV-OC43 and HCoV-229E. The QIAamp micro DNA kit was used to extract genomic DNA from the cultured CD4+ T cells.

The CDR3 goes from the cysteine to the phenylalanine over 16 residues. The CDR3 DNA has 48 bases and is translated from base 1. CDR1 and CDR2 were assigned from the germline V gene (reference sequence) as LGHDT and YNNKEL. V ends up 6 bases short and J 1 base short, with an unmatched junction base count of 9. Receptors were amplified or captured by the immunoSEQ multiplex PCR assay. DNA from the cultured and isolated CD4+ T cells underwent TCR beta CDR3 sequencing. Per the source publication's procedure: The analysis removed non-productive TCR sequences, trimmed reads to the CDR3 region, and retained only CDR3s that were 7 or more amino acids long. The MANAFEST web app was used to pick out antigen-specific clonotypes by comparing their expansion in peptide wells with that in reference cultures. To be called positive, a clone needed expansion at FDR<0.05 compared with the reference and with all other wells, an odds ratio greater than 5, and a frequency greater than 0.1% in two replicate wells. A clonotype was defined as cross-reactive if the clonotype was significantly expanded both in SARS-CoV-2 spike wells and in at least one common cold coronavirus spike condition. Levenshtein distance calculated with the stringdist R package was used to assess CDR3 similarity, and unrooted trees were constructed with ape in R 3.6.1. The clones in this table, taken by TCRdb from immuneACCESS, are in-frame only. Not every clone is retained; where verified, under half of the shortfall comes from an unresolved V gene, and the cause of the rest is unknown. The D gene and trimming were derived from the DNA, and the V and J assignments and clone size from that table. Recorded for this sample are 30,000 to 45,000 clones; approximately 82% of them occurred a single time. Roughly 2% of the sample belongs to the ten largest clones.

Here the sequenced sample was CD4+ T cells from PBMCs cultured with HCoV-NL63 spike peptides, taken after COVID-19 vaccination. In the paper's terms, the cell subset or site label means: HCoV-NL63 spike overlapping peptide pool stimulation. The sequence is built from TRBV3-1 (or the pseudogene TRBV3-2) and TRBJ2-3, with 8 middle bases fitting TRBD2. This sequence was found in a human donor who received a COVID-19 vaccine. Some clones in this sample may be carry-over from other donors' samples. The bases are TGTGCCAGCAGTCGAAGCGGGCGGGGGGGCACAGATACGCAGTATTTT. This gives the protein CASSRSGRGGTDTQYF.